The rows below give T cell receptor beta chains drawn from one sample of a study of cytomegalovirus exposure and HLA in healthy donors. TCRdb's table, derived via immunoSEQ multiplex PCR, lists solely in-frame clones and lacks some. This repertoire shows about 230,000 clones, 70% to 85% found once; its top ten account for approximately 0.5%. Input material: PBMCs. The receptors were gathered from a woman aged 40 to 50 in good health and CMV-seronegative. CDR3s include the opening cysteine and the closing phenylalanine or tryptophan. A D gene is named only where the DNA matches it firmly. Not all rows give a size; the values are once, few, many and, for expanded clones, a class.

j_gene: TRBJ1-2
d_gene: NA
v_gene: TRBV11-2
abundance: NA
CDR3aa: CASSPEGYGYTF
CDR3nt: TGTGCCAGCAGCCCGGAGGGCTATGGCTACACCTTC

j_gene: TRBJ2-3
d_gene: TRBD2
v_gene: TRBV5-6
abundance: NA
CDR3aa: CASRGRLAGRGDTQYF
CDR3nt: TGTGCCAGCAGGGGGAGGCTAGCGGGTAGAGGAGATACGCAGTATTTT

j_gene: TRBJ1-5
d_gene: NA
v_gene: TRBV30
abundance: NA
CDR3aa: CAWSGGANQPQHF
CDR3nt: TGTGCCTGGTCTGGGGGGGCAAACCAGCCCCAGCATTTT

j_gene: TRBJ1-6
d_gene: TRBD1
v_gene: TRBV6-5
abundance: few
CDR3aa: CASREGGNSPLHF
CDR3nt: TGTGCCAGCCGGGAAGGGGGCAATTCACCCCTCCACTTT

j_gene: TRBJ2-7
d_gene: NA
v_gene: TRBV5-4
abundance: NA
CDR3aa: CASSLDTSFEQYF
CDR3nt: TGTGCCAGCAGTTTGGACACCTCCTTCGAGCAGTACTTC

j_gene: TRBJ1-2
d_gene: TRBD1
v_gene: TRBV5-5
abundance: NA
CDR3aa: CASSPRQGDGYTF
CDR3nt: TGTGCCAGCAGCCCCCGACAGGGCGATGGCTACACCTTC

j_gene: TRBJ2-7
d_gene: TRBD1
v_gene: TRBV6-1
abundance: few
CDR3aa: CATSWTGSYEQYF
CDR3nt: TGTGCCACCTCCTGGACAGGGTCCTACGAGCAGTACTTC

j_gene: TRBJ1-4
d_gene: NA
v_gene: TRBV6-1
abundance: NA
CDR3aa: CASSEYGGVNEKLFF
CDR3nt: TGTGCCAGCAGTGAATATGGGGGGGTAAATGAAAAACTGTTTTTT

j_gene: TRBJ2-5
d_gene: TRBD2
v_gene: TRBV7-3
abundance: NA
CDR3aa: CASSPTSGAKTQYF
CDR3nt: TGTGCCAGCAGCCCGACTAGCGGGGCAAAGACCCAGTACTTC

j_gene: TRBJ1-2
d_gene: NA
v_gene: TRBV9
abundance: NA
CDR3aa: CASSVEVSGTSGYTF
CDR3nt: TGTGCCAGCAGCGTAGAGGTGTCAGGCACTAGCGGCTACACCTTC

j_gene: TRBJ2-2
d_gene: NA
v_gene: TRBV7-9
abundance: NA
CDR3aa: CASSLGVGRIDTGELFF
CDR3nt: TGTGCCAGCAGCTTAGGCGTGGGGAGGATCGACACCGGGGAGCTGTTTTTT

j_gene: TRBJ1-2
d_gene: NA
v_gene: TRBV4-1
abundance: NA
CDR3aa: CASSQVAGTNYGYTF
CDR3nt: TGCGCCAGCAGCCAAGTGGCAGGTACAAACTATGGCTACACCTTC

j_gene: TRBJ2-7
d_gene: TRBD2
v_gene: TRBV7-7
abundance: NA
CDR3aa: CASSFPRTSGGVYEQYF
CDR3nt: TGTGCTAGCAGCTTTCCCAGGACTAGCGGGGGGGTCTACGAGCAGTACTTC

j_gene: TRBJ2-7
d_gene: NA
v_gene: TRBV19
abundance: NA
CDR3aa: CASSFDRYKGNGDEQYF
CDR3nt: TGTGCCAGTAGTTTCGATCGATATAAAGGGAACGGGGACGAGCAGTACTTC

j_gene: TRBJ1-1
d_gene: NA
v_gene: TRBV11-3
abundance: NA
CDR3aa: CASSPLDSHNEAFF
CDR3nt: TGTGCCAGCAGCCCCCTGGACAGCCACAATGAAGCTTTCTTT

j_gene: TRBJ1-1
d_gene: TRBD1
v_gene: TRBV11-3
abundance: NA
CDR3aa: CASSGQGMKTAFF
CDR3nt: TGTGCCAGCAGCGGACAGGGCATGAAAACGGCTTTCTTT

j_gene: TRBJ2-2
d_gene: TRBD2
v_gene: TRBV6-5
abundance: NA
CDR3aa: CASRPSGANTGELFF
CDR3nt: TGTGCCAGCAGACCTAGCGGTGCCAACACCGGGGAGCTGTTTTTT

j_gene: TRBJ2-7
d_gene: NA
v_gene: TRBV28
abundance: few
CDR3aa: CASSLEVGEQYF
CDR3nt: TGTGCCAGCAGTTTGGAGGTTGGCGAGCAGTACTTC

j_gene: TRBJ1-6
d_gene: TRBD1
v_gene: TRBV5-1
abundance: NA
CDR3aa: CASSLQGSGLNNSPLHF
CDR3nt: TGCGCCAGCAGTTTACAGGGGTCCGGATTAAATAATTCACCCCTCCACTTT

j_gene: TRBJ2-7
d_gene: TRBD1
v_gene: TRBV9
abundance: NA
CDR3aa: CASSVAPGQGGEQYF
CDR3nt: TGTGCCAGCAGCGTAGCTCCGGGACAGGGGGGGGAGCAGTACTTC

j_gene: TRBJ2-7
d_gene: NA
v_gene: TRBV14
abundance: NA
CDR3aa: CASTQGTGSYEQYF
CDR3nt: TGTGCCAGCACCCAAGGAACCGGGTCCTACGAGCAGTACTTC

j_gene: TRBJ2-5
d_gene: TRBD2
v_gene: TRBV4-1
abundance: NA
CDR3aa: CASSVGLAGGQETQYF
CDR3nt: TGCGCCAGCAGTGTCGGACTAGCGGGGGGCCAAGAGACCCAGTACTTC

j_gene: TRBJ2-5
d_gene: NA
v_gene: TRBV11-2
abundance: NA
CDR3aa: CASSRIRGSQTQYF
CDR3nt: TGTGCCAGCAGCCGCATAAGGGGTTCACAGACCCAGTACTTC